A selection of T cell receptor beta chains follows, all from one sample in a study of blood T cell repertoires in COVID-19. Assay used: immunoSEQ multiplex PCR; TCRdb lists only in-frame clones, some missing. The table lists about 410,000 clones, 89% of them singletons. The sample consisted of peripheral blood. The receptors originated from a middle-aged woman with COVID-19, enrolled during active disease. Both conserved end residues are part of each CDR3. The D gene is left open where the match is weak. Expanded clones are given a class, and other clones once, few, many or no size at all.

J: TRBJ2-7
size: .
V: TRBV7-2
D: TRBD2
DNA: TGTGCCAGCAGCCCCCCTAGCGGGGGGACCTACGAGCAGTACTTC
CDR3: CASSPPSGGTYEQYF

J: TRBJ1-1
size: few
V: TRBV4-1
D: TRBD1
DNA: TGCGCCAGCAGCCGGGACAGGGATCGGTACACTGAAGCTTTCTTT
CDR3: CASSRDRDRYTEAFF

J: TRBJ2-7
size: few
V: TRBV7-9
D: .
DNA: TGTGCCAGCAGCCCCTTCTACGAGCAGTACTTC
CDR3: CASSPFYEQYF

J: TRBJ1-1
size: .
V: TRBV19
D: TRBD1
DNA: TGTGCCAGTAGTATGACAGGGCTTGAAGCTTTCTTT
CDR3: CASSMTGLEAFF

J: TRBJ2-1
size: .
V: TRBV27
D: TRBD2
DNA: TGTGCCAGCAGCTCTGGGGGTAGCGGGGCCTACAATGAGCAGTTCTTC
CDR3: CASSSGGSGAYNEQFF

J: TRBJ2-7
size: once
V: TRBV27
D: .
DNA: TGTGCCAGCATGGACGGGGTTTACGAGCAGTACTTC
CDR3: CASMDGVYEQYF

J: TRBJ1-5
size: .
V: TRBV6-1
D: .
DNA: TGTGCCAGCAGTGAAGTAAGGGGATATCAGCCCCAGCATTTT
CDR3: CASSEVRGYQPQHF

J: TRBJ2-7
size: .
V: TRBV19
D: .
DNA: TGTGCCAGTAGTTGGTCCAGCTCCTACGAGCAGTACTTC
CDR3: CASSWSSSYEQYF

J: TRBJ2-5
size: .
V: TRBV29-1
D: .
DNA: TGCAGCGTTGGGGGCCCCCAAGAGACCCAGTACTTC
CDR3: CSVGGPQETQYF

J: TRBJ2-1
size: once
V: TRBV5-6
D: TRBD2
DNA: TGTGCCAGCCGAAGAGGGCTAGCGGCTTACAATGAGCAGTTCTTC
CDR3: CASRRGLAAYNEQFF

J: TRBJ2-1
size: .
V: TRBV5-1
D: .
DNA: TGCGCCAGCAGCATATGGCCGAATGAGCAGTTCTTC
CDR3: CASSIWPNEQFF

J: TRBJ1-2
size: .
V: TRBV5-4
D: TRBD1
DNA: TGTGCCAGCAGCTCCTTGGGCCGGACAGGGGGTCACTATGGCTACACCTTC
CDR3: CASSSLGRTGGHYGYTF

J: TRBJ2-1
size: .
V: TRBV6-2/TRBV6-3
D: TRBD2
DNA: TGTGCCAGCAGTTACTCGTATGTAACGGGGGGGCACGGCGAGCAGTTCTTC
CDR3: CASSYSYVTGGHGEQFF

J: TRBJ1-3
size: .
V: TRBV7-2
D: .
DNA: TGTGCCAGCAGCCTCTCTTTGGATCGCCGAGGGAGTCGCACCATATATTTT
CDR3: CASSLSLDRRGSRTIYF

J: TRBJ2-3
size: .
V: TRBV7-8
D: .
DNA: TGTGCCAGCAGCTTAATCGCTTCTAGTAGCACAGATACGCAGTATTTT
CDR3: CASSLIASSSTDTQYF

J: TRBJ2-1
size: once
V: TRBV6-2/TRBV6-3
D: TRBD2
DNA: TGTGCCAGCAGTTACTCGGGCCGGTTAAAAGCGGGAGGGTCCTACAATGAGCAGTTCTTC
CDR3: CASSYSGRLKAGGSYNEQFF

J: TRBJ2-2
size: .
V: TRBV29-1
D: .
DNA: TGCAGCGTTGAAAAAGACATTAACACCGGGGAGCTGTTTTTT
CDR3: CSVEKDINTGELFF

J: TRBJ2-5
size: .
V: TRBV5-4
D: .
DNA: TGTGCCAGCAGCTTGGAGGACACCGGCCGGGGGCAGTACTTC
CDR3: CASSLEDTGRGQYF

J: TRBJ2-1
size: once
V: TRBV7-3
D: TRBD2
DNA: TGTGCCAGCAGCCAGGACGCTAGCGGGAGGTACGACAAGCAGTTCTTC
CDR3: CASSQDASGRYDKQFF

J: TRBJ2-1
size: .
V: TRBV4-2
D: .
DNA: TGTGCCAGCAGCCAGAGCATGTACAATGAGCAGTTCTTC
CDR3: CASSQSMYNEQFF

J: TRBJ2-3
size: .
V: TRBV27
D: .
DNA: TGTGCCAGCAGAAGAATAACTATACAGGGGGGGACAGATACGCAGTATTTT
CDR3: CASRRITIQGGTDTQYF

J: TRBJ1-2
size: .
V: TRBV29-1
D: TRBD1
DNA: TGCAGCGTTGCCTGGGACAGGGGCGGCTACACCTTC
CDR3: CSVAWDRGGYTF

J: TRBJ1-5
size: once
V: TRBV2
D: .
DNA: TGTGCCAGCAGTGAGGACAGTTTGGACCAGCCCCAGCATTTT
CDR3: CASSEDSLDQPQHF

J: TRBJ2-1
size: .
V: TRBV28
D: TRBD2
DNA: TGTGCCAGCAGCCTCCTAGCGGTATACTCCTACAATGAGCAGTTCTTC
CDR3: CASSLLAVYSYNEQFF

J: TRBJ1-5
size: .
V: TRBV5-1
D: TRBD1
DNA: TGCGCCAGCAGCCCGGGACAGGGGGAGCCCCAGCATTTT
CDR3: CASSPGQGEPQHF

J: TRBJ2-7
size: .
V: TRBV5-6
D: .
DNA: TGTGCCAGCAGCTTAGGGGGTCGGTCCTACGAGCAGTACTTC
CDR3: CASSLGGRSYEQYF

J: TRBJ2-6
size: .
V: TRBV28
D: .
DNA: TGTGCCAGCAGTTTAGATAGGACAGCCTCTGGGGCCAACGTCCTGACTTTC
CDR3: CASSLDRTASGANVLTF

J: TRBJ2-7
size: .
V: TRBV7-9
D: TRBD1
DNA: TGTGCCAGCAGCTTGAGGGCGCCCGGACAGGGACGAGGCGAGCAGTACTTC
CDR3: CASSLRAPGQGRGEQYF

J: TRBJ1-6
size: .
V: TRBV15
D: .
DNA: TGTGCCACCAGCAGAGATCGGGGGTTGGATTCACCCCTCCACTTT
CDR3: CATSRDRGLDSPLHF

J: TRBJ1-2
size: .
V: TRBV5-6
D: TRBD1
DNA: TGTGCCAGCAGCTTACTAGAAGGGGGCAACTATGGCTACACCTTC
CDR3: CASSLLEGGNYGYTF

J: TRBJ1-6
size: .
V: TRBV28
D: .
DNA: TGTGCCAGCAGTTTATCGGGGGTTCTTGGGTCACCCCTCCACTTT
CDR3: CASSLSGVLGSPLHF

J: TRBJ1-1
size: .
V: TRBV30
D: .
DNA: TGTGCCTGGAGTGCAGGGGCCCACAATTTGGCTTTCTTT
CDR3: CAWSAGAHNLAFF

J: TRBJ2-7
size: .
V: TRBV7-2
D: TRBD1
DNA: TGTGCCAGCAGCTTAGGTCGGGGACAGGGGTCCTACGAGCAGTACTTC
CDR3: CASSLGRGQGSYEQYF

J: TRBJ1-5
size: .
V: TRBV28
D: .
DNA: TGTGCCAGCCAACAGGGAGCAGATCAGCCCCAGCATTTT
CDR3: CASQQGADQPQHF

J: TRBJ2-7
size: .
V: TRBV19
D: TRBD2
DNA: TGTGCCAGTATGGGGAGGGGAAAAGGCTCCTACGAGCAGTACTTC
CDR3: CASMGRGKGSYEQYF

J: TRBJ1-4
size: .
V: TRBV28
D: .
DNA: TGTGCCAGCAGTTTGGTGGACAGACGGGATGAAAAACTGTTTTTT
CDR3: CASSLVDRRDEKLFF

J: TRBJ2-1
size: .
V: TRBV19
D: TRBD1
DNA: TGTGCCAGTAGTGACAGGGGGAGGATCGACTATGAGCAGTTCTTC
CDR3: CASSDRGRIDYEQFF

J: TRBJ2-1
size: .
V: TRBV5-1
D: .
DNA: TGCGCCAGCAGCTTGGCCGACACAAATGAGCAGTTCTTC
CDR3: CASSLADTNEQFF

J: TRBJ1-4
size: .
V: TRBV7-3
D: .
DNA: TGTGCCAGCAGCCGGACCAGGGATTCCGAACTGTTTTTT
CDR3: CASSRTRDSELFF

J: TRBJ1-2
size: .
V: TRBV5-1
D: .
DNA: TGCGCCAGCAGCTTGGTTCCAGGGTTCTATGGCTACACCTTC
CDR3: CASSLVPGFYGYTF

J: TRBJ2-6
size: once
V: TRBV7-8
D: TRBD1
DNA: TGTGCCAGCAGCCCCCGGGGACAGGGATTCTCTGGGGCCAACGTCCTGACTTTC
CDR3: CASSPRGQGFSGANVLTF

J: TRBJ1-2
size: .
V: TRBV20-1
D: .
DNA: TGCAGTGCTAGTGCAACAGTTTCTAACTATGGCTACACCTTC
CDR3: CSASATVSNYGYTF

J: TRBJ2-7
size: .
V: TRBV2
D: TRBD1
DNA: TGTGCCAGCAGAAGACAGGGGATAAGCGAGCAGTACTTC
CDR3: CASRRQGISEQYF

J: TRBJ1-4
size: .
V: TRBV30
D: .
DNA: TGTGCCTGGGGGGGCAGTGGGGCTTCTAATGAAAAACTGTTTTTT
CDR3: CAWGGSGASNEKLFF

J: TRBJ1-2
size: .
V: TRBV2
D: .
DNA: TGTGCCAGCAGTGTAGTGGCGACAGTCAACGCGAACTATGGCTACACCTTC
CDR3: CASSVVATVNANYGYTF

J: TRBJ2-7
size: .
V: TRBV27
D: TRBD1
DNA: TGTGCCAGCAGTGCCAGACGGACAGGGAAGGAGTACGAGCAGTACTTC
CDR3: CASSARRTGKEYEQYF